This T cell receptor beta chain was recorded in a study of shared clonotypes between healthy human individuals. Assay used: immunoSEQ multiplex PCR; TCRdb lists only in-frame clones, some missing. The sample yields some 1 million clones, more than 65% seen once. Trimming removed 3 bases at V and 1 base at J, with 11 bases between. The CDR3 covers 15 residues. Germline loops: CDR1 SGHNT, CDR2 YYREEE (reference sequence). The chain uses TRBV5-4 and TRBJ2-1, with D possibly TRBD2 on 5 matching bases. Sequenced sample: memory CD4+ T cells sorted from blood. Documented subset: CD45RA-negative fraction. This receptor was identified in a man younger than 35 in good health. In DNA form, the CDR3 reads TGTGCCAGCAGCTCGTCCAGCGGATCCTACAATGAGCAGTTCTTC. Encoded protein: CASSSSSGSYNEQFF.